These T cell receptor beta chains were read from a single sample in a study of cytomegalovirus exposure and HLA in healthy donors. Sequencing was performed with immunoSEQ multiplex PCR; in TCRdb, only in-frame clones are kept and a portion is missing. The repertoire holds over 70,000 clones, with 80% as singletons. Source material: PBMCs. The receptors originated from a man aged 50-60 years in good health and CMV-seropositive. Both conserved end residues are trimmed from each CDR3. Size is omitted from some rows. Given values are once, few, many or a class for expanded clones.

j_gene: TRBJ1-1
abundance: NA
v_gene: TRBV11-2
CDR3aa: ASSPNIRGTEAF

j_gene: TRBJ1-5
abundance: NA
v_gene: TRBV18
CDR3aa: ASSPGEGQPQH

j_gene: TRBJ2-2
abundance: NA
v_gene: TRBV30
CDR3aa: AWSVLTGANTGELF

j_gene: TRBJ2-7
abundance: once
v_gene: TRBV4-2
CDR3aa: ASRTTRTAAYEQY

j_gene: TRBJ1-1
abundance: NA
v_gene: TRBV7-3
CDR3aa: ASSLIAAMNTEAF

j_gene: TRBJ2-3
abundance: NA
v_gene: TRBV11-2
CDR3aa: ASSLGQVITDTQY

j_gene: TRBJ1-4
abundance: NA
v_gene: TRBV9
CDR3aa: ASSPSPGVGGEKLF

j_gene: TRBJ2-7
abundance: NA
v_gene: TRBV5-1
CDR3aa: ASSRQTGGNEQY

j_gene: TRBJ1-5
abundance: NA
v_gene: TRBV6-1
CDR3aa: AGSGTGKGQPQH

j_gene: TRBJ2-7
abundance: NA
v_gene: TRBV5-1
CDR3aa: ASSQEGARSEQY

j_gene: TRBJ2-5
abundance: NA
v_gene: TRBV5-1
CDR3aa: ASSALSGTGGAQY

j_gene: TRBJ2-1
abundance: NA
v_gene: TRBV21-1
CDR3aa: ASSKGAGEANEQF

j_gene: TRBJ2-1
abundance: NA
v_gene: TRBV30
CDR3aa: AWNQNRGYENEQF

j_gene: TRBJ2-1
abundance: NA
v_gene: TRBV7-2
CDR3aa: ASRRGGSSYNEQF

j_gene: TRBJ1-3
abundance: NA
v_gene: TRBV15
CDR3aa: ATSKSPRGIENTIY

j_gene: TRBJ2-7
abundance: NA
v_gene: TRBV19
CDR3aa: ASMGHNEQY

j_gene: TRBJ2-7
abundance: NA
v_gene: TRBV7-2
CDR3aa: ASSLPRGSYEQY

j_gene: TRBJ2-5
abundance: NA
v_gene: TRBV25-1
CDR3aa: ASGRAGVSETQY

j_gene: TRBJ2-3
abundance: NA
v_gene: TRBV5-1
CDR3aa: ASSRQGLAGFTDTQY

j_gene: TRBJ2-3
abundance: few
v_gene: TRBV4-3
CDR3aa: ASSQQTEADTQY

j_gene: TRBJ1-2
abundance: NA
v_gene: TRBV27
CDR3aa: ASSFRVGTGRESDLFYGYT

j_gene: TRBJ1-5
abundance: NA
v_gene: TRBV19
CDR3aa: ASSKQQGSNQPQH

j_gene: TRBJ1-1
abundance: few
v_gene: TRBV5-6
CDR3aa: ASSLDLTGRTEAF

j_gene: TRBJ1-1
abundance: few
v_gene: TRBV5-6
CDR3aa: ASSLGSGQKNTEAF

j_gene: TRBJ2-2
abundance: NA
v_gene: TRBV19
CDR3aa: ASTLLGAPGELF

j_gene: TRBJ1-2
abundance: once
v_gene: TRBV2
CDR3aa: ASRQGQENGYT

j_gene: TRBJ1-1
abundance: few
v_gene: TRBV10-1
CDR3aa: ASRLQGTEAF

j_gene: TRBJ2-3
abundance: NA
v_gene: TRBV11-1
CDR3aa: ASSFEAGKVDTQY

j_gene: TRBJ2-2
abundance: NA
v_gene: TRBV6-6
CDR3aa: ASSYQDSSNTGELF

j_gene: TRBJ1-5
abundance: NA
v_gene: TRBV19
CDR3aa: ASSMAAGDNQPQH

j_gene: TRBJ2-5
abundance: NA
v_gene: TRBV5-8
CDR3aa: ASSPHRQGLETQY

j_gene: TRBJ2-1
abundance: NA
v_gene: TRBV7-8
CDR3aa: ASSLFSPGREDYNEQF

j_gene: TRBJ1-1
abundance: NA
v_gene: TRBV23-1
CDR3aa: ASKTPTGNTEAF

j_gene: TRBJ2-7
abundance: NA
v_gene: TRBV6-1
CDR3aa: ASSEFRWSSYEQY

j_gene: TRBJ2-7
abundance: NA
v_gene: TRBV5-4
CDR3aa: ASSDRTSGSYEQY

j_gene: TRBJ2-1
abundance: few
v_gene: TRBV29-1
CDR3aa: SVPGTSGQNNEQF

j_gene: TRBJ2-1
abundance: NA
v_gene: TRBV20-1
CDR3aa: SARDLAEQF

j_gene: TRBJ1-5
abundance: NA
v_gene: TRBV13
CDR3aa: ASSRGRAIGGNQPQH

j_gene: TRBJ1-2
abundance: few
v_gene: TRBV10-1
CDR3aa: ASSGTRGPFSDYT

j_gene: TRBJ1-1
abundance: few
v_gene: TRBV5-1
CDR3aa: ASSSVKDYTEAF

j_gene: TRBJ1-2
abundance: few
v_gene: TRBV4-2
CDR3aa: ASSQDWAQGGNYGYT

j_gene: TRBJ2-2
abundance: NA
v_gene: TRBV2
CDR3aa: ASRAIRGPTGELF

j_gene: TRBJ2-7
abundance: NA
v_gene: TRBV13
CDR3aa: ASSLLGGREAEQY

j_gene: TRBJ2-5
abundance: NA
v_gene: TRBV5-1
CDR3aa: ASSLGLAGGETQY